The entry below gives a single T cell receptor beta chain sequence along with its context. The antigen is not known. This sample was taken from a study of monozygotic twins with inflammatory bowel disease. CDR3 size: 15 residues. cDNA for each sample came from eight separate reactions. TCRalpha and TCRbeta cDNA went through two nested PCRs of approximately 16 and 10 cycles. From the 5' RACE reads, TCRdb lists one entry per CDR3 protein and no DNA. The listing records about 160,000 distinct CDR3 sequences. Whole-study findings and limits: Healthy co-twins exceeded IBD patients in TCRbeta diversity as measured by inverse Simpson.

The chain recombines TRBV12-3 or TRBV12-4 with TRBJ2-2; the D call from TCRdb, TRBD1, cannot be confirmed without DNA. This sequence originates from a human donor with ulcerative colitis or Crohn's disease, or a healthy co-twin of an affected twin (not recorded which). The sequenced sample consisted of blood. The CDR3 loop is CASSPGTGVTGELFF.